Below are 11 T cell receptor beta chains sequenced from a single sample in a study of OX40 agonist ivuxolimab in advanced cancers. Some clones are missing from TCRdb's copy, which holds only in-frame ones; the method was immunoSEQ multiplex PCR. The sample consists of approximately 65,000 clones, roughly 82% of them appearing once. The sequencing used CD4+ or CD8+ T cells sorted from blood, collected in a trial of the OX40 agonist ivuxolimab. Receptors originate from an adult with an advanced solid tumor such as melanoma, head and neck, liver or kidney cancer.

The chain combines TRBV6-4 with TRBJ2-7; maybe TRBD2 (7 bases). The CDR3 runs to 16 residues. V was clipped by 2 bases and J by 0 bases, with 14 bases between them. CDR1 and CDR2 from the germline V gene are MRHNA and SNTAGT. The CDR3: CASSDRGGRPSYEQYV. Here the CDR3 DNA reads TGTGCCAGCAGTGACAGGGGGGGACGGCCCTCCTACGAGCAGTACGTC.

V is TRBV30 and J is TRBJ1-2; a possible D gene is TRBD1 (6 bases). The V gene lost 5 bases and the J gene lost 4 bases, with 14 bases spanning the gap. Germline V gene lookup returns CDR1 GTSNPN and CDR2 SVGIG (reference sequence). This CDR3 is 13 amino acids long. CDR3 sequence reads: CAWDRPGSYGYTF. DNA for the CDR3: TGTGCCTGGGACAGGCCGGGTTCCTATGGCTACACCTTC.

This CDR3 reads CASSLVEGWGFNSPLHF. Here the CDR3 DNA reads TGTGCCAGCAGCTTAGTGGAGGGGTGGGGGTTTAATTCACCCCTCCACTTT. This chain connects TRBV7-2 to TRBJ1-6; D perhaps matches TRBD1 (5 bases). V lost 1 base, J lost 6 bases, and 16 bases lay in between. The length of the CDR3 is 17 residues. CDR1 and CDR2 (germline): SGHTA, FQGNSA.

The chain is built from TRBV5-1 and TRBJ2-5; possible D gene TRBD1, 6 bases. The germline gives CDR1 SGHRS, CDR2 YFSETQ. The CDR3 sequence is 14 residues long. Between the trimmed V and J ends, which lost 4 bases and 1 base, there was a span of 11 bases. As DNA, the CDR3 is TGCGCCAGCAGCACTGGACAGTCCCAAGAGACCCAGTACTTC. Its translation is CASSTGQSQETQYF.

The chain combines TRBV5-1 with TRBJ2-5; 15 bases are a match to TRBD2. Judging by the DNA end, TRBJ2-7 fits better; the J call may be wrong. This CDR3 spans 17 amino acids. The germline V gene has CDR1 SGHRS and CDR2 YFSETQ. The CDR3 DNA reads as TGCGCCAGCAGCTGGGGACTAGCGGGAGGTATGACCTACGAGCAGTACTTC. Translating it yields CASSWGLAGGMTYEQYF.

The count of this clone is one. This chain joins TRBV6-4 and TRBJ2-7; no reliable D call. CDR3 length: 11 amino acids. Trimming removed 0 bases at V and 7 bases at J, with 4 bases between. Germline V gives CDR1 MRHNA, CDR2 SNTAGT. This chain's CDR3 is CASSDSREQYF. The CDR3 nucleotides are TGTGCCAGCAGTGACTCGAGGGAGCAGTACTTC.

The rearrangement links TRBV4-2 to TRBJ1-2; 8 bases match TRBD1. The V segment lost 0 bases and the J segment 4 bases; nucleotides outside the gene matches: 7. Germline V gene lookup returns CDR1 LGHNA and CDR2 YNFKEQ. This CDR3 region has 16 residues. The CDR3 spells CASSQDISGGGYGYTF. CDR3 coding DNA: TGTGCCAGCAGCCAAGATATATCAGGGGGCGGCTATGGCTACACCTTC.

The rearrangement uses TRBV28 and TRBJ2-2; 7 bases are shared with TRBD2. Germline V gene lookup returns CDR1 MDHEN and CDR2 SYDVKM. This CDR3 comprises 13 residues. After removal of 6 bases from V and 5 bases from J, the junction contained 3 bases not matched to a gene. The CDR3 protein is CASSTGGTGELFF. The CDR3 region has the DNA TGTGCCAGCAGCACCGGGGGGACCGGGGAGCTGTTTTTT.

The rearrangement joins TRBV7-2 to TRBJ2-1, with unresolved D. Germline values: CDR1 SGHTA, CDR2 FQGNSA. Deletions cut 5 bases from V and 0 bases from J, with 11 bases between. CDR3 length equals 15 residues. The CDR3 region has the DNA TGTGCCAGCAGCCCGCGGACGAGCTCCTACAATGAGCAGTTCTTC. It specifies CASSPRTSSYNEQFF.

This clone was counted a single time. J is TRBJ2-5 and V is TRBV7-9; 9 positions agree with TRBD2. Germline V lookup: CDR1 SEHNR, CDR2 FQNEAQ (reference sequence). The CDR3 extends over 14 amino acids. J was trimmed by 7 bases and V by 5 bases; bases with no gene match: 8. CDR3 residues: CASSRSSGMGTQYF. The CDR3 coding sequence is TGTGCCAGCAGCCGATCTAGCGGGATGGGGACCCAGTACTTC.

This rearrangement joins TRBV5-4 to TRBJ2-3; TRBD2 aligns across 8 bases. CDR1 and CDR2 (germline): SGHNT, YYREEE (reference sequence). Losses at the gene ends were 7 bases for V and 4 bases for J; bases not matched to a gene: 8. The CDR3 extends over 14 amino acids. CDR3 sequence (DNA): TGTGCCAGCCGTGGAGCGGGAGATGCAGATACGCAGTATTTT. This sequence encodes CASRGAGDADTQYF. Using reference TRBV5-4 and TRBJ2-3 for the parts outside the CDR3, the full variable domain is ETGVTQSPTHLIKTRGQQVTLRCSSQSGHNTVSWYQQALGQGPQFIFQYYREEENGRGNFPPRFSGLQFPNYSSELNVNALELDDSALYLCASRGAGDADTQYFGPGTRLTVL.